The 7 T cell receptor beta chains presented below share a single source sample, sequenced in a study of shared clonotypes between healthy human individuals. Assay used: immunoSEQ multiplex PCR; TCRdb lists only in-frame clones, some missing. The sample lists approximately 2.5 million clones; approximately 94% were seen once. The sample comprised naive CD4+ T cells sorted from blood. As to subset: CD45RA+ positively selected. The origin of the receptors is a man between 18 and 35 years old in good health.

This chain joins TRBV11-2 and TRBJ1-1; 7 bases agree with TRBD1. The CDR3 extends over 16 amino acids. CDR1 and CDR2 from the germline V gene are SGHAT and FQNNGV. V gave up 4 bases and J gave up 4 bases; unmatched junction bases: 12. This chain's CDR3 is CASSSRQGKGATEAFF. As DNA, the CDR3 is TGTGCCAGCAGCTCGCGACAGGGTAAGGGTGCCACTGAAGCTTTCTTT.

The gene calls are TRBV28 and TRBJ2-2, with 7 bases identical to TRBD1. The CDR3 is 14 residues long. Germline loops: CDR1 MDHEN, CDR2 SYDVKM. V lost 3 bases and J lost 7; bases outside the gene matches: 5. The CDR3 here is CASSFSTGIGELFF. The CDR3, as DNA: TGTGCCAGCAGTTTCTCGACAGGGATCGGGGAGCTGTTTTTT.

V is TRBV6-1 and J is TRBJ1-1; no definite D call. Germline V lookup: CDR1 MNHNS, CDR2 SASEGT. The CDR3 extends over 15 amino acids. V was shortened by 2 bases and J by 4 bases, with 14 bases between the two germline ends. As DNA, the CDR3 is TGTGCCAGCAGTGAATGGGAGAGACTGGGCACTGAAGCTTTCTTT. It encodes CASSEWERLGTEAFF.

The chain combines TRBV27 with TRBJ2-3; 10 bases map to TRBD2. Germline V gene lookup returns CDR1 MNHEY and CDR2 SMNVEV (reference sequence). The V gene end was trimmed by 2 bases and the J gene end by 1 base; junction bases not matched to a gene: 3. There are 16 residues in the CDR3. The CDR3 DNA reads TGTGCCAGCAGTTTACGAGCGGGGGGGCGCACAGATACGCAGTATTTT. This codes for CASSLRAGGRTDTQYF.

The chain uses TRBV7-8 and TRBJ1-4, with TRBD1 matching over 9 bases. With V trimmed by 5 bases and J by 8 bases, 9 bases remained unmatched. In germline, CDR1 is SGHVS, CDR2 FQNEAQ. The CDR3 has 15 amino acids. In DNA, the CDR3 is TGTGCCAGCAGCACCACAGGGGGCGTCGAAGAAAAACTGTTTTTT. Protein sequence: CASSTTGGVEEKLFF.

The genes are TRBV5-6 and TRBJ2-1; the D is unclear. The V end lost 0 bases, the J end lost 1 base, and 11 bases lay between the germline ends. CDR1 SGHDT and CDR2 YYEEEE come from the germline V gene. There are 16 residues in the CDR3. As DNA, the CDR3 is TGTGCCAGCAGCTTGGAGTTTAACCTGTCCTACAATGAGCAGTTCTTC. It encodes CASSLEFNLSYNEQFF.

The chain combines TRBV19 with TRBJ2-1; a weak D match, TRBD2 (5 bases). This CDR3 is built from 14 residues. Trimming cost V 1 base and J 9 bases, with 13 bases left between them. Per germline, CDR1 LNHDA and CDR2 SQIVND (reference sequence). The CDR3 DNA reads as TGTGCCAGTAGTATAGTGCCGGGGTCCAGTGAGCAGTTCTTC. It encodes CASSIVPGSSEQFF.